This T cell receptor (beta chain) was retrieved from a study of T cells after yellow fever vaccination (dated by TCRdb to the late 2010s). Notes on the research overall: The SMART-Seq v4 Ultra Low Input RNA kit was used to prepare libraries from fractions with low cell numbers. Bulk TCR alpha and beta repertoires were sequenced longitudinally to track T-cell clones before and after primary and booster YFV17D yellow fever vaccination. Two healthy male donors, one aged 18 to 29 and one aged 30 to 40 years, made up the cohort. Bulk PBMC replicates and cell subsets were isolated from blood drawn at multiple timepoints before and after both primary and secondary immunization. The full study reports these points: Because the study included only two donors, the extent to which the findings can be generalized is limited. Most clones expanded after primary vaccination were re-detected after the booster (around 96% of CD4 and 80% to 90% of CD8), suggesting broad memory maintenance. Because abundant contaminating clonotypes from the bulk population could be contained in FACS-sorted repertoires, computational filtering was required. Compared with the primary T-cell response, the secondary T-cell response was faster but weaker, reaching its peak on day 5 rather than on day 15. A small fraction of clonotypes showed up in both the CD4 and CD8 compartments, probably as a result of convergent recombination.

TCR cDNA was synthesized by 5'RACE template switching, which introduced a universal primer site and unique molecular identifiers. cDNA synthesis was primed from both the TCR alpha and TCR beta constant segments. Library amplification involved two PCR steps, and the second step added sample barcodes and sequencing adapters. Sequencing of the libraries was done on either Illumina HiSeq 2500 (2x100 bp) or NovaSeq (2x150 bp). Per the authors' processing: Reads were demultiplexed and collapsed into UMI consensus sequences with MIGEC, and V(D)J alignment was performed with MiXCR. Vaccine-responding clonotypes were identified with edgeR using replicate PBMC samples, with FDR below 0.01 and a log2 fold change above 5 up to day 15 being required. Bulk clonotypes were assigned CD4 or CD8 identity according to which sequenced CD4 or CD8 repertoire held them at higher abundance. A clonotype counted as NS4B-specific if enriched at least 10-fold in dextramer-positive versus dextramer-negative fractions, with CD4-biased clonotypes left out. The public reads were run again by TCRdb, first through fastp at Q25 and then through MiXCR, and only productive beta chains were kept. CDR3 protein duplicates are merged, each entry listing the most common genes and DNA. TCRdb, not the authors, supplied the V and J calls. Across this sample there are 75,000 to 100,000 distinct CDR3 sequences, with roughly 8.2% seen only once. The ten biggest clones cover roughly 17% of the sample.

The sample's treatment or condition label is to be understood as: live attenuated yellow fever vaccine strain. A standard Ficoll-Paque protocol was used to isolate PBMCs from peripheral blood. With anti-CD3 and anti-CD8 staining plus a dextramer loaded with the yellow fever NS4B epitope peptide, the researchers sorted epitope-specific CD8 T cells. TriZol was used to extract RNA from bulk PBMCs, from CD4 and CD8 fractions, and from dextramer-positive and dextramer-negative fractions. This clonotype was detected ten times or more. Nothing much larger sits one base from this clone, and base qualities are not available. The germline V gene provides CDR1 SGDLS and CDR2 YYNGEE. The junction carries 6 bases between V and J, which are trimmed by 4 bases and 5 bases respectively. Spanning cysteine to phenylalanine, the CDR3 consists of 11 amino acids. The read is trimmed to its CDR3 DNA, 33 bases read in frame from base 1.

The starting material was CD8+ T cells not binding an NS4B(214-222) dextramer, sorted from PBMCs, obtained roughly 14 days after the first yellow fever vaccination. In light of the paper, this sample's cell subset or site label describes: NS4B epitope dextramer-negative CD8 T cells. This clonotype was obtained from a man aged 18 to 29 who received the YFV17D yellow fever vaccine. This sequence uses TRBV9 and TRBJ2-5, with TRBD2 tentatively as D gene (5 bases match). For the CDR3, the sequence is CASSSGETQYF. Here is the DNA: TGTGCCAGCAGCTCGGGGGAGACCCAGTACTTC.